Below, 30 T cell receptor beta chains from the same sample are listed, as sequenced in a study of CXCR3-negative and CXCR3-positive naive CD8 T cells. Carrying UMI labels, the TRB cDNA libraries were prepared through 5' RACE. For each CDR3 protein, TCRdb gives one entry from its re-call of the 5' RACE reads, without DNA. The table lists 38,000 or so distinct CDR3 sequences. Sequenced sample: memory CD8+ T cells from blood. All receptors come from a human donor in good health. Some clones in this sample may be carry-over from other donors' samples.

J is TRBJ1-5 and V is TRBV15. The CDR3 loop spans 15 amino acids. Per the germline V gene, CDR1 is LNHNV and CDR2 is YYDKDF (reference sequence). This CDR3 is CATSRSRGSNQPQHF.

The chain carries TRBV29-1 and TRBJ2-1; TCRdb designates TRBD2, a call that cannot be tested without DNA. CDR3 length: 14 residues. Per germline, CDR1 SQVTM and CDR2 ANQGSEA. This CDR3 is CSVDGGGAYNEQFF.

The chain is built from TRBV21-1 and TRBJ2-7; with no DNA, the TCRdb D assignment of TRBD2 cannot be verified. TRBV21-1 is a pseudogene segment. CDR3 length equals 15 residues. The CDR3 protein is CASSKVVTEAYEQYF.

The chain employs TRBV7-9 and TRBJ1-2; TCRdb's D call of TRBD1 is untestable without DNA. Germline CDR1 SEHNR, CDR2 FQNEAQ (reference sequence). The CDR3 contains 14 residues. The CDR3 spells CASSPSRQGDGYTF.

CDR3 in amino acids: CSVGTGYQETQYF. This rearrangement joins TRBV29-1 to TRBJ2-5. Germline CDR1 is SQVTM and CDR2 is ANQGSEA. CDR3 length: 13 amino acids.

The genes are TRBV7-9 and TRBJ2-1; TCRdb reports TRBD1, a call that lacks DNA to check it against. CDR1 and CDR2 from the germline V gene are SEHNR and FQNEAQ (reference sequence). The CDR3 length is 16 residues. CDR3 loop: CASSNAPGGRDNEQFF.

This chain joins TRBV29-1 and TRBJ1-1. The CDR3 is made up of 13 amino acids. The germline V gene encodes CDR1 SQVTM and CDR2 ANQGSEA. CDR3: CSVEGALDTEAFF.

The chain joins TRBV6-4 to TRBJ2-3; TCRdb calls TRBD1, which cannot be checked without DNA. Germline CDR1 is MRHNA and CDR2 is SNTAGT. The CDR3 spans 14 residues. The CDR3 loop reads CASSAGGATDTQYF.

The chain combines TRBV28 with TRBJ2-1. Germline V CDR1 and CDR2: MDHEN, SYDVKM. The CDR3 extends over 13 amino acids. The CDR3: CASSFTRYNEQFF.

The genes are TRBV18 and TRBJ2-7. The V gene's germline CDR1 is KGHSH and CDR2 LQKENI. The CDR3 is 14 amino acids. This CDR3 reads CASSPRDTTYEQYF. Filled out from reference TRBV18 and TRBJ2-7, the complete variable domain reads NAGVMQNPRHLVRRRGQEARLRCSPMKGHSHVYWYRQLPEEGLKFMVYLQKENIIDESGMPKERFSAEFPKEGPSILRIQQVVRGDSAAYFCASSPRDTTYEQYFGPGTRLTVT.

This CDR3 reads CSVEDWQNIQYF. The chain carries TRBV29-1 and TRBJ2-4. The CDR3 loop spans 12 amino acids. From germline, CDR1 is SQVTM and CDR2 ANQGSEA.

The V gene is TRBV29-1, the J gene TRBJ2-2; TCRdb selects TRBD2, and the lack of DNA leaves this call unchecked. Germline CDR1 is SQVTM and CDR2 is ANQGSEA. CDR3 length: 15 residues. The CDR3 protein is CSVSSGRDFTGELFF.

This chain joins TRBV27 and TRBJ1-2; TCRdb lists TRBD1, though no DNA is available to test this call. The germline gives CDR1 MNHEY, CDR2 SMNVEV (reference sequence). This CDR3 has 14 residues. The CDR3 sequence: CASSADRVDVGYTF.

This sequence joins TRBV7-9 and TRBJ2-3. This CDR3 contains 11 residues. CDR1 and CDR2 from the germline V gene are SEHNR and FQNEAQ (reference sequence). CDR3 sequence: CASSFPDTQYF.

This chain uses TRBV7-2 with TRBJ2-3; with no DNA, the TCRdb D assignment of TRBD2 cannot be verified. The germline V gene has CDR1 SGHTA and CDR2 FQGNSA. The CDR3 loop spans 18 amino acids. The CDR3 here is CASSLRREGSIRTDTQYF.

The rearrangement uses TRBV29-1 and TRBJ1-2; the TCRdb call, TRBD1, lacks DNA for checking. From germline, CDR1 is SQVTM and CDR2 ANQGSEA. CDR3 length equals 11 residues. Here the CDR3 reads CSDRDVYGYTF. Full variable domain (remainder filled in from reference TRBV29-1 and TRBJ1-2): SAVISQKPSRDICQRGTSLTIQCQVDSQVTMMFWYRQQPGQSLTLIATANQGSEATYESGFVIDKFPISRPNLTFSTLTVSNMSPEDSSIYLCSDRDVYGYTFGSGTRLTVV.

The V gene is TRBV4-1, the J gene TRBJ2-1; the TCRdb call, TRBD2, lacks DNA for checking. This CDR3 is built from 16 residues. The germline gives CDR1 MGHRA, CDR2 YSYEKL. The CDR3 protein is CASSQESPAGANEQFF.

The chain links TRBV5-1 to TRBJ2-1. The CDR3 is made up of 12 amino acids. Germline CDR1 reads SGHRS; CDR2 reads YFSETQ. CDR3 amino acids: CASSLEGFEQFF.

The gene calls are TRBV12-3 or TRBV12-4 and TRBJ2-1; TCRdb proposes TRBD2, but this gene call is untestable without DNA. The CDR3 length is 14 residues. CDR3 region: CASSLTSGEGEQFF.

The chain couples TRBV4-3 to TRBJ2-5; TCRdb selects TRBD1, and the lack of DNA leaves this call unchecked. Germline loops: CDR1 LGHNA, CDR2 YSLEER. The CDR3 is 16 amino acids. Here the CDR3 reads CASSQSGSGDGETQYF.

This CDR3 reads CASSQGRNAYYGYTF. This rearrangement joins TRBV4-3 to TRBJ1-2; no DNA is available, so the TRBD1 call from TCRdb remains unchecked. Germline-derived CDR1 and CDR2 are LGHNA and YSLEER. The length of the CDR3 is 15 residues.

The V gene is TRBV4-3, the J gene TRBJ1-1; the D gene TCRdb calls, TRBD1, cannot be checked with no DNA. This CDR3 contains 14 residues. The germline V gene has CDR1 LGHNA and CDR2 YSLEER. This CDR3 reads CASSPGHTNTEAFF.

This chain uses TRBV9 with TRBJ2-7; TCRdb's D call, TRBD1, is unchecked because there is no DNA. Germline V gene data show CDR1 as SGDLS and CDR2 as YYNGEE. The CDR3 extends over 15 amino acids. CDR3 residues: CASSVGGGPPYEQYF.

The chain is built from TRBV5-1 and TRBJ2-7; checking the TCRdb D call of TRBD1 is not possible without DNA. CDR3 length equals 15 residues. Germline V gene sequence: CDR1 SGHRS, CDR2 YFSETQ. CDR3 sequence: CASSLGWDRDNEQYF. The full variable domain, completed using reference TRBV5-1 and TRBJ2-7, is KAGVTQTPRYLIKTRGQQVTLSCSPISGHRSVSWYQQTPGQGLQFLFEYFSETQRNKGNFPGRFSGRQFSNSRSEMNVSTLELGDSALYLCASSLGWDRDNEQYFGPGTRLTVT.

The CDR3 here is CASGTGIADTQYF. The chain combines TRBV6-5 with TRBJ2-3; without DNA, the TCRdb call of TRBD1 cannot be checked. The germline V gene encodes CDR1 MNHEY and CDR2 SVGAGI. The CDR3 spans 13 residues.

The J gene is TRBJ2-1, the V gene TRBV6-4; TCRdb calls TRBD2, which cannot be checked without DNA. CDR1 is MRHNA, CDR2 SNTAGT, per germline. The CDR3 sequence is 18 residues long. CDR3 in amino acids: CASSDTIGLAGSYNEQFF.

This chain connects TRBV29-1 to TRBJ2-1; the TCRdb D gene call, TRBD1, has no DNA to confirm it. The CDR3 contains 14 residues. Germline-derived CDR1 and CDR2 are SQVTM and ANQGSEA. This CDR3 reads CSVGAQGSYNEQFF.

The V and J genes are TRBV9 and TRBJ2-5; the D call from TCRdb, TRBD1, cannot be confirmed without DNA. The germline gives CDR1 SGDLS, CDR2 YYNGEE. CDR3 length: 13 amino acids. Here the CDR3 reads CASSARGEETQYF.

J is TRBJ2-1 and V is TRBV6-4; as DNA is missing, the TRBD1 call by TCRdb cannot be tested. This CDR3 contains 15 residues. Germline CDR1 and CDR2: MRHNA and SNTAGT. This CDR3 is CASSSLGGSYNEQFF.

The chain has TRBV20-1 and TRBJ2-5; TCRdb outputs TRBD1, but without DNA this stays unchecked. CDR3 length: 16 amino acids. The germline gives CDR1 DFQATT, CDR2 SNEGSKA (reference sequence). CDR3 loop: CSAKGGTGTFQETQYF.